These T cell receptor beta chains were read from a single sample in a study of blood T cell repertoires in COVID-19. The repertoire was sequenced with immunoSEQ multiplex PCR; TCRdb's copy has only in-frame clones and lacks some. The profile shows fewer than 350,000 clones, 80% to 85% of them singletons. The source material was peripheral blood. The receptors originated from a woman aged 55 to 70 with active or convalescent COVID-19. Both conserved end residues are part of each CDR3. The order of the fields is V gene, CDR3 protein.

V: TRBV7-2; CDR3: CASSPLRGQETQYF
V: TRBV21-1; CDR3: CASSKLLGTGSNQPQHF
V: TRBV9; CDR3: CASSGGGTQYF
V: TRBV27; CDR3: CASNPGGSILNNEQFF
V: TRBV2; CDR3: CASVGVELQETQYF
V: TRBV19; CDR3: CASSVGHSPQNIQYF
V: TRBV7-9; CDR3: CASSPSAGGAYEQYF
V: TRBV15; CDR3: CATSRPGGSGQPQHF
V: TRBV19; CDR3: CASTARAWRAVDTEAFF
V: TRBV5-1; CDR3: CASHSYTEAFF
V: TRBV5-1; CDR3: CASSPGGVNYEQYF
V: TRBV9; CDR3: CASSAGGNGPYEQYF
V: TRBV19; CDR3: CASSLPTGSPKNIQYF
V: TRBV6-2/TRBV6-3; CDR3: CASSYLGGLGYTF
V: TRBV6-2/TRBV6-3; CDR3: CASSYGRGLGGYGYTF
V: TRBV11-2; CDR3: CASSSLRLAATEQFF
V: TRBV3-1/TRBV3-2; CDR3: CASSLVGSGETQYF
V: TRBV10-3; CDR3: CAISDPGELLGSYNEQFF
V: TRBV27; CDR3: CASSLYSSGNTIYF
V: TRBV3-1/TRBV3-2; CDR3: CASSQPTDRGREAFF
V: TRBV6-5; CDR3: CATWDRAYEQYF
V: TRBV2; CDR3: CARRTRVSGELFF
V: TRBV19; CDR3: CAAGRYNEQFF
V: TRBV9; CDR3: CASSPHSGQGRVGAEAFF
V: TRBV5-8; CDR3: CASSFVPEAFF
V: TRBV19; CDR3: CASSHDRASGNTIYF
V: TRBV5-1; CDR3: CASSLAGQGGANEKLFF
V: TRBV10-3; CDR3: CAITRNEDRGDTQYF
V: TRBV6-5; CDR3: CASRPQGRETQYF
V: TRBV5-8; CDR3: CASSLSLAGRDTQYF
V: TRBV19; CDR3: CASSLTGVGAEAFF
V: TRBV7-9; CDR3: CASRSGNQPQHF
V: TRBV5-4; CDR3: CASSLELFSGYTF
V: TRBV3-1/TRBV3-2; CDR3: CASSPGATEAFF
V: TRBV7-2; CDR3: CASSLGTGYNQPQHF
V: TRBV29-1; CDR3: CSGTGLGYGYTF
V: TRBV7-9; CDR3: CASSLGQGATGELFF
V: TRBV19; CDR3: CASRPTGGNSPLHF
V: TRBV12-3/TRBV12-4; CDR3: CASSWGPREQYF
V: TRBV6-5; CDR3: CASSFQGQATGELFF
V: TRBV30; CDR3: CALTDRVLPDYGYTF
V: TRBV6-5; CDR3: CASSYSTAPTGELFF
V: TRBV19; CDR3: CASRTPGQGTEKLFF
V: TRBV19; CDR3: CASSGYLNYGYTF
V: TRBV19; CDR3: CASSTDRFHEQYF
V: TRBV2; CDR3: CASQDSTDTEAFF
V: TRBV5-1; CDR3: CASTKTGAQETQYF
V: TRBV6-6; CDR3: CASNIGDYEQYF
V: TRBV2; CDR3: CASSDQDQETQYF
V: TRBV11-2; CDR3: CANRMAGEMNTEAFF
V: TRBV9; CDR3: CASSVEGVGQSGEQFF
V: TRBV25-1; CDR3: CASRGTRGSVEQFF
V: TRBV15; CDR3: CATSSGDLWSTDTQYF
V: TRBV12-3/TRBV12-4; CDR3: CASSRQGHYGYTF
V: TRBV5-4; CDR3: CASSSPDSYGYTF
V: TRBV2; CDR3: CASSGNRVAGNTIYF
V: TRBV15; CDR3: CATSREDSGQGYNEQFF
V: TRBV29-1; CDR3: CSVDQGGMNTEAFF
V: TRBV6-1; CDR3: CASSEGPISGNTIYF
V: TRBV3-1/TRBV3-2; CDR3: CASSLGQGWRAEKLFF